The clone carrying this TCR beta chain was detected ten times or more. Unique molecular identifiers were affixed to single, distinct cDNA molecules. MiXCR, applied by TCRdb to the 5' RACE reads, yields one record per CDR3 protein. The table records 60,000 or so distinct CDR3 sequences, around 9.3% of them present only once. This specimen comes from a study of early T cells in non-severe SARS-CoV-2 infection. This CDR3 has 16 amino acids. The germline gives CDR1 LGHDT, CDR2 YNNKEL (reference sequence). Trimming removed 3 bases from V and 4 bases from J, with 18 bases in between. V usage is TRBV3-1 and J usage is TRBJ2-5; D tentatively reads TRBD1 or TRBD2 (6 bases each). The sequence came from an adult who was a healthcare worker with PCR-confirmed SARS-CoV-2 infection or an uninfected control (not recorded which). The sequences come from whole blood, collected at baseline. The chain's CDR3 is CASSHRRGRGVETQYF. The CDR3 DNA reads TGTGCCAGCAGCCACCGCCGGGGGCGGGGTGTAGAGACCCAGTACTTC.